In its sample, the clone carrying this TCR beta chain was seen many times. The sample originates from a study of blood T cell repertoires in COVID-19. Study as a whole: Both acute and convalescent COVID-19 samples were obtained from the United States, Italy and Spain. Sample material is recorded as cDNA or gDNA derived from T cells, B-cell-depleted T cells, or PBMCs.

Those enrolled in Seattle joined during active infection and were followed longitudinally afterward. Study processing details: Cell counts per sample came from amplifying reference gene primers. The data were produced by immunoSEQ multiplex PCR, yet TCRdb's version contains in-frame clones alone and is incomplete. V and J calls and clone size are those listed in that table; D and trimming were worked out from the DNA. The sample gives hundreds of thousands of clones, less than 90% of which show up once; 10% to 15% is in the top ten. V gave up 5 bases and J gave up 6 bases, with 14 bases separating them. Germline CDR1 SGHTA, CDR2 FQGNSA. The CDR3 contains 15 residues.

The chain joins TRBV7-2 to TRBJ1-6, with D maybe TRBD1 (6 bases). What was sequenced was peripheral blood. This clonotype was obtained from a woman in her 70s with COVID-19, enrolled during active disease. This chain's CDR3 is CASSLRQALNSPLHF. DNA for the CDR3: TGTGCCAGCAGCCTTCGACAGGCCCTTAATTCACCCCTCCACTTT. The full variable domain, rest sourced from reference TRBV7-2 and TRBJ1-6, is GAGVSQSPSNKVTEKGKDVELRCDPISGHTALYWYRQSLGQGLEFLIYFQGNSAPDKSGLPSDRFSAERTGGSVSTLTIQRTQQEDSAVYLCASSLRQALNSPLHFGNGTRLTVT.